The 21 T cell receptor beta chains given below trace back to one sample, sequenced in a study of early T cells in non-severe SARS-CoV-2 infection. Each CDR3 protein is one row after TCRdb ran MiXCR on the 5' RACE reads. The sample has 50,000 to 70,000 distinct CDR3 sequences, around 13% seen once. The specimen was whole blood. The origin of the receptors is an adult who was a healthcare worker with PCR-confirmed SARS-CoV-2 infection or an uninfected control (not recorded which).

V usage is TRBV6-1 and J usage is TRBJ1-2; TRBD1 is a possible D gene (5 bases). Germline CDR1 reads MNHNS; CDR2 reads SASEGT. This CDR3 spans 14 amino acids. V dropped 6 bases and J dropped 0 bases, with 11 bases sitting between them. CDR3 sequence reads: CASSAGTTNYGYTF. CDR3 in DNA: TGTGCCAGCAGCGCCGGGACGACTAACTATGGCTACACCTTC.

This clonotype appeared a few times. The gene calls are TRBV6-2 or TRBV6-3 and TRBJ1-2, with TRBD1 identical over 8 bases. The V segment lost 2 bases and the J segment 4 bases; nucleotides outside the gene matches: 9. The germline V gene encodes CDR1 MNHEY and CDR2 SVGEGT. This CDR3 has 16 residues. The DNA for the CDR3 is TGTGCCAGCAGTTACGCCGGACAGGGAAGGCGCTATGGCTACACCTTC. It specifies CASSYAGQGRRYGYTF.

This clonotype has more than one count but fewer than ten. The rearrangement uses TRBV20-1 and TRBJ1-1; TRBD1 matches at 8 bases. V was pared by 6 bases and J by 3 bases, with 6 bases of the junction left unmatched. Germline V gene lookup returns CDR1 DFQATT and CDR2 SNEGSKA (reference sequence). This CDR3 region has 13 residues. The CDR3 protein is CSATGTGYTEAFF. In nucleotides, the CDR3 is TGCAGTGCAACCGGGACAGGTTACACTGAAGCTTTCTTT.

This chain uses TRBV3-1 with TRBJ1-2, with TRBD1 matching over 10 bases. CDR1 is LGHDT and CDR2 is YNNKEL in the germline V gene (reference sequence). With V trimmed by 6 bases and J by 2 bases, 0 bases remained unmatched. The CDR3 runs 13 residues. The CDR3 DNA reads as TGTGCCAGCAGGGACAGGGGGAACTATGGCTACACCTTC. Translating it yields CASRDRGNYGYTF.

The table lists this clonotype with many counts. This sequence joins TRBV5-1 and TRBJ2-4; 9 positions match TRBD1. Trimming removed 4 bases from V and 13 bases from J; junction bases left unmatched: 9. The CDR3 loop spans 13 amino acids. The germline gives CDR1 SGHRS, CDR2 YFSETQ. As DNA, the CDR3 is TGCGCCAGCAGCCCAGGGACAGGGCGATTCCAGTACTTC. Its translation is CASSPGTGRFQYF.

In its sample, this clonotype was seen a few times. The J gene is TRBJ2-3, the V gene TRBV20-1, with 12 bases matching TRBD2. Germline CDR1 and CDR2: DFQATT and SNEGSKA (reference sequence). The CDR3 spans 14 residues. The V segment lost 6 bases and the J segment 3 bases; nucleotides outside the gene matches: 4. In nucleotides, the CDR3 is TGCAGTGCCACCACTAGCGGGAGGACAGATACGCAGTATTTT. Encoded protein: CSATTSGRTDTQYF.

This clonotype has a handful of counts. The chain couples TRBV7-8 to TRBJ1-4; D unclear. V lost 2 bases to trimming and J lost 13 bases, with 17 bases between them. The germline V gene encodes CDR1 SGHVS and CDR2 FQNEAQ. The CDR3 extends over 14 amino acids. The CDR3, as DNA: TGTGCCAGCAGCTTACGCTCAGGCCCAAATCGACTGTTTTTT. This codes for CASSLRSGPNRLFF.

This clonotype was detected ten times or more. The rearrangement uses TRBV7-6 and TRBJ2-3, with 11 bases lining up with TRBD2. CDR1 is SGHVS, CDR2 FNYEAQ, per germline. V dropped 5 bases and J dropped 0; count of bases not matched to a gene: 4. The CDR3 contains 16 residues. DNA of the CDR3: TGTGCCAGCAGCGTACTAGCGGGGGCTAGCACAGATACGCAGTATTTT. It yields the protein CASSVLAGASTDTQYF.

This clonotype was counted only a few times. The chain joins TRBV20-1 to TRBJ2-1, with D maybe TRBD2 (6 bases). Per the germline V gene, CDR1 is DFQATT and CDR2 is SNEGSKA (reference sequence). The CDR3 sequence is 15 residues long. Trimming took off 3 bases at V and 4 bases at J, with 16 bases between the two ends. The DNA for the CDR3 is TGCAGTGCTAGGACCCTCGGGCGGGGTTACAATGAGCAGTTCTTC. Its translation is CSARTLGRGYNEQFF.

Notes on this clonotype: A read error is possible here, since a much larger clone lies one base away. DNA of the CDR3: TGTGCCAGCAGCCGACTAGCGGGGAGAGAGGCCCAGTACTTC. It yields the protein CASSRLAGREAQYF. This chain joins TRBV12-3 or TRBV12-4 and TRBJ2-5, with 11 positions matching TRBD2. This CDR3 has 14 residues.

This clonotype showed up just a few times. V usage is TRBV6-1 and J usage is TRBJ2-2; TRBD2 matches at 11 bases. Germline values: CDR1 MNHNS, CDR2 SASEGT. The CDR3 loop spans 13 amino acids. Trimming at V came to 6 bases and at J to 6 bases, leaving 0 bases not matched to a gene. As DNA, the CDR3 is TGTGCCAGCAGGACTAGCGGGGCCGGGGAGCTGTTTTTT. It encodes CASRTSGAGELFF.

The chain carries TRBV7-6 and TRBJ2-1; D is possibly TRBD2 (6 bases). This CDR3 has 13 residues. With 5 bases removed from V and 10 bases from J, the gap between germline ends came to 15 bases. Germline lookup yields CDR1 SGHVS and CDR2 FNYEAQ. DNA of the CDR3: TGTGCCAGCAGCGAGAAGGACTACCTGGAGCAGTTCTTC. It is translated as CASSEKDYLEQFF.

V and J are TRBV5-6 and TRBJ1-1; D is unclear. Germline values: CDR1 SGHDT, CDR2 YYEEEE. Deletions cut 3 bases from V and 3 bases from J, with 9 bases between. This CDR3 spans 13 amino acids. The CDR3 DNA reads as TGTGCCAGCAGCTCGGACTACGACACTGAAGCTTTCTTT. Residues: CASSSDYDTEAFF.

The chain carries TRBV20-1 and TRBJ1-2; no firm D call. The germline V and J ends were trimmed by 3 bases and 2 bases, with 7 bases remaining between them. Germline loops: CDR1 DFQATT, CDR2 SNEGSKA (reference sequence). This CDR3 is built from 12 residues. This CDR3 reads CSASGVNYGYTF. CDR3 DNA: TGCAGTGCTAGCGGGGTGAACTATGGCTACACCTTC.

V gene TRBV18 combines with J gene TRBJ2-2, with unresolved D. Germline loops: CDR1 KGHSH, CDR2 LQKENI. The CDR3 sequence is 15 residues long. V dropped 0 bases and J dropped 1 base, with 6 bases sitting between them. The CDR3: CASSPPTWNTGELFF. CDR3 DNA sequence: TGTGCCAGCTCACCACCGACCTGGAACACCGGGGAGCTGTTTTTT.

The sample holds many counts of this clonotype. CDR3: CASSSVTGMNTEAFF. For the CDR3, the DNA is TGTGCCAGCAGCTCCGTGACAGGGATGAACACTGAAGCTTTCTTT. The rearrangement uses TRBV5-5 and TRBJ1-1, with 7 bases that match TRBD1. The CDR3 sequence is 15 residues long. V lost 3 bases and J lost 0; bases outside the gene matches: 5. CDR1 and CDR2 (germline): SGHKS, YYEKEE (reference sequence).

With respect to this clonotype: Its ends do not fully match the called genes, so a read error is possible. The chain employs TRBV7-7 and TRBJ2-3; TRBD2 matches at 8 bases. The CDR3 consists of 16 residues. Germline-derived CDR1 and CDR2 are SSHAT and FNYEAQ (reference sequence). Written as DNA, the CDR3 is TGTGCTAGCAGCTCGGGTAGCGGGACATCCACAGATACGCAGTATTTT. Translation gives CASSSGSGTSTDTQYF.

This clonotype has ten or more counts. The CDR3 DNA reads TGTGCCAGCAGCTTAGTTACGGGACCCGCCGGCCCCGAGCAGTACTTC. Its translation: CASSLVTGPAGPEQYF. The genes are TRBV7-2 and TRBJ2-7; the D gene could be TRBD1 or TRBD2 (5 bases each). Germline V gene data show CDR1 as SGHTA and CDR2 as FQGNSA. This CDR3 is 16 amino acids long. V was clipped by 1 base and J by 6 bases, with 19 bases between them.

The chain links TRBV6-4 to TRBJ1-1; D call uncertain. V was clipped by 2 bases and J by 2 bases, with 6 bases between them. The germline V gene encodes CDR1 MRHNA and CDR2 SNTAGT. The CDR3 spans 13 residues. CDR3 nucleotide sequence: TGTGCCAGCAGTGACGACGGAAACACTGAAGCTTTCTTT. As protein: CASSDDGNTEAFF.

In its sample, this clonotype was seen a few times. CDR3 sequence: CASSPLDRDRGRDGYGYTF. CDR3 sequence (DNA): TGTGCCAGCAGCCCTCTAGACCGGGACAGGGGGCGCGATGGATATGGCTACACCTTC. The gene calls are TRBV5-5 and TRBJ1-2; 12 bases fit TRBD1. J was trimmed by 5 bases and V by 4 bases; bases with no gene match: 18. The CDR3 covers 19 residues. In germline, CDR1 is SGHKS, CDR2 YYEKEE (reference sequence).

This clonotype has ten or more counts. CDR3 protein: CASSQDVQAGNQPQHF. DNA for the CDR3: TGCGCCAGCAGCCAAGATGTACAAGCGGGCAATCAGCCCCAGCATTTT. The chain carries TRBV4-3 and TRBJ1-5; unclear D gene. This CDR3 is 16 amino acids long. The V and J ends lost 0 bases and 2 bases respectively, with 11 bases between them. Germline-derived CDR1 and CDR2 are LGHNA and YSLEER.